The rows below give T cell receptor beta chains drawn from one sample of a study of cytomegalovirus exposure and HLA in healthy donors. This table comes from immunoSEQ multiplex PCR, and its TCRdb copy is limited to in-frame clones, with some not included. Altogether 80,000 to 100,000 clones are present, roughly 71% being singletons, with the ten largest covering about a sixth. The sample consisted of PBMCs. Receptors originate from a woman aged 18-29 years in good health and CMV-seropositive. Both conserved end residues are part of each CDR3. D genes are given only for firm matches. Clone size is shown for a subset of rows, as once, few, many or a class of expanded clone.

TRBV30	few	TRBJ2-5	TRBD2	CAWVTHSGRLKETQYF	TGTGCCTGGGTAACCCACAGCGGGAGGTTGAAAGAGACCCAGTACTTC
TRBV2	.	TRBJ1-1	TRBD1	CASSDGQGKAEAFF	TGTGCCAGCAGTGACGGACAGGGGAAAGCTGAAGCTTTCTTT
TRBV7-2	.	TRBJ1-5	TRBD1	CASSPVPGTGRGNQPQHF	TGTGCCAGCAGCCCTGTCCCGGGGACAGGCCGGGGCAATCAGCCCCAGCATTTT
TRBV6-5	once	TRBJ1-6	TRBD1	CASSYSQGVSNSPLHF	TGTGCCAGCAGTTACTCTCAGGGGGTCAGCAATTCACCCCTCCACTTT
TRBV12-1	.	TRBJ2-5	.	CASSFASGRASEETQYF	TGTGCCAGCAGCTTTGCTAGCGGGAGGGCTTCAGAAGAGACCCAGTACTTC
TRBV5-1	once	TRBJ2-5	.	CASRGVVGQETQYF	TGCGCCAGCAGGGGAGTGGTAGGGCAAGAGACCCAGTACTTC
TRBV7-8	.	TRBJ1-4	.	CASSLNSLNEKLFF	TGTGCCAGCAGCTTAAACAGCCTTAATGAAAAACTGTTTTTT
TRBV4-3	.	TRBJ1-3	TRBD1	CASSQAIQGTAQSRNTIYF	TGCGCCAGCAGCCAAGCTATCCAAGGGACAGCCCAATCCCGAAACACCATATATTTT
TRBV7-2	.	TRBJ1-4	.	CASSLVRGGAGEKLFF	TGTGCCAGCAGCTTAGTTCGGGGGGGCGCGGGGGAAAAACTGTTTTTT
TRBV5-4	.	TRBJ2-3	TRBD1	CASSLAAQGTDTQYF	TGTGCCAGCAGCTTGGCCGCACAGGGGACAGATACGCAGTATTTT
TRBV9	.	TRBJ2-2	.	CASSVGGPTGELFF	TGTGCCAGCAGCGTAGGAGGGCCTACCGGGGAGCTGTTTTTT
TRBV1	.	TRBJ2-1	.	CTSSQASGSYNEQFF	TGCACCAGCAGCCAAGCTAGCGGCTCCTACAATGAGCAGTTCTTC
TRBV7-2	.	TRBJ2-3	.	CASSPVSAGTDTQYF	TGTGCCAGCAGCCCAGTATCTGCAGGGACAGATACGCAGTATTTT
TRBV5-6	.	TRBJ2-5	.	CASSLQGPRETQYF	TGTGCCAGCAGCTTGCAGGGTCCCAGAGAGACCCAGTACTTC
TRBV11-2	.	TRBJ2-1	TRBD1	CASSFSRTGVNEQFF	TGTGCCAGCAGCTTTAGTCGGACAGGGGTCAATGAGCAGTTCTTC
TRBV2	.	TRBJ1-1	.	CASSDGQLTEAFF	TGTGCCAGCAGTGACGGACAGTTGACTGAAGCTTTCTTT
TRBV27	.	TRBJ2-7	TRBD2	CASWKGFRGSGVYEQYF	TGTGCCAGCTGGAAGGGCTTCCGCGGGAGTGGTGTCTACGAGCAGTACTTC
TRBV5-1	.	TRBJ2-7	TRBD1	CASSLAAGTAYEQYF	TGCGCCAGCAGCTTGGCGGCCGGGACAGCGTACGAGCAGTACTTC
TRBV7-8	few	TRBJ1-2	.	CASSLDRVGYTF	TGTGCCAGCAGCTTAGACAGGGTTGGCTACACCTTC
TRBV6-5	.	TRBJ2-3	TRBD2	CASRQGGRGDTQYF	TGTGCCAGCAGGCAAGGCGGGAGGGGAGATACGCAGTATTTT
TRBV19	.	TRBJ1-1	TRBD1	CASSLLPGQGEAFF	TGTGCCAGTAGTCTATTACCGGGACAGGGGGAAGCTTTCTTT
TRBV5-1	.	TRBJ2-7	TRBD1	CASSRQGPYEQYF	TGCGCCAGCAGCCGACAGGGGCCCTACGAGCAGTACTTC
TRBV27	.	TRBJ2-1	TRBD2	CASSTRLAESSYNEQFF	TGTGCCAGCAGCACAAGACTAGCGGAGAGCTCCTACAATGAGCAGTTCTTC
TRBV7-6	.	TRBJ2-1	TRBD2	CASSSSGRVGIEQFF	TGTGCCAGCAGCTCTAGCGGGAGGGTTGGAATAGAGCAGTTCTTC
TRBV9	.	TRBJ1-2	.	CASSVDNSFYGYTF	TGTGCCAGCAGCGTAGATAACAGTTTCTATGGCTACACCTTC
TRBV7-9	.	TRBJ1-6	.	CASSLGGGSGNSPLHF	TGTGCCAGCAGCTTAGGGGGAGGGTCGGGGAATTCACCCCTCCACTTT
TRBV4-1	few	TRBJ2-7	.	CASSQGLLGGGEQYF	TGCGCCAGCAGCCAAGGTCTTCTGGGAGGGGGGGAGCAGTACTTC
TRBV2	.	TRBJ1-6	.	CATGDGGNSPLHF	TGTGCCACCGGGGACGGGGGGAATTCACCCCTCCACTTT
TRBV18	.	TRBJ2-2	.	CASSPPYGDRNTGELFF	TGTGCCAGCTCACCACCCTACGGAGACAGAAACACCGGGGAGCTGTTTTTT
TRBV28	few	TRBJ2-7	.	CASSLTGYEQYF	TGTGCCAGCAGTTTGACGGGCTACGAGCAGTACTTC
TRBV12-5	.	TRBJ1-3	TRBD1	CASATGDREQRGNTIYF	TGTGCTAGTGCTACCGGGGACAGGGAACAGCGCGGAAACACCATATATTTT
TRBV18	.	TRBJ2-1	TRBD2	CASSLLSGGALGNEQFF	TGTGCCAGCTCACTCCTTAGCGGGGGGGCCTTAGGCAATGAGCAGTTCTTC
TRBV7-8	.	TRBJ2-2	.	CASSQGGKGGHSTGELFF	TGTGCCAGCAGCCAGGGCGGGAAAGGGGGCCATAGCACCGGGGAGCTGTTTTTT
TRBV9	many	TRBJ1-1	.	CASSGGQNTEAFF	TGTGCCAGCAGCGGGGGACAGAACACTGAAGCTTTCTTT
TRBV6-1	.	TRBJ2-5	.	CASSEVPLGQSEETQYF	TGTGCCAGCAGTGAAGTCCCCCTTGGGCAGTCAGAAGAGACCCAGTACTTC
TRBV30	.	TRBJ2-3	.	CAWRSGTGTQYF	TGTGCCTGGAGGTCCGGGACTGGTACGCAGTATTTT